A selection of T cell receptor beta chains follows, all from one sample in a study of control samples from healthy donors and cancer patients. The table came from immunoSEQ multiplex PCR; TCRdb's copy has only in-frame clones and leaves some out. The sample yields tens of thousands of clones, around 85% seen once. Sequenced: PBMCs. All receptors come from a man aged 65 to 79 with lung cancer. The CDR3 runs from the conserved cysteine through the conserved F or W. The D gene is left open where the match is weak. Clone size is not always given. Where it is, it says once, few, many or a class for expanded clones.

J gene: TRBJ2-2; V gene: TRBV9; clone size: NA; D gene: NA; CDR3 protein: CASSVGGAHTGELFF; CDR3 DNA: TGTGCCAGCAGCGTAGGGGGGGCTCACACCGGGGAGCTGTTTTTT
J gene: TRBJ1-2; V gene: TRBV6-5; clone size: NA; D gene: NA; CDR3 protein: CASSYSTGSGRYGYTF; CDR3 DNA: TGTGCCAGCAGTTACTCTACAGGGAGCGGTCGATATGGCTACACCTTC
J gene: TRBJ2-1; V gene: TRBV6-5; clone size: NA; D gene: TRBD2; CDR3 protein: CASSGLAGGGNEQFF; CDR3 DNA: TGTGCCAGCAGCGGACTAGCGGGGGGTGGCAATGAGCAGTTCTTC
J gene: TRBJ2-3; V gene: TRBV6-5; clone size: NA; D gene: NA; CDR3 protein: CASSYVGVDTQYF; CDR3 DNA: TGTGCCAGCAGTTACGTTGGGGTAGATACGCAGTATTTT
J gene: TRBJ1-2; V gene: TRBV4-1; clone size: NA; D gene: NA; CDR3 protein: CASSPAWGGYGYTF; CDR3 DNA: TGCGCCAGCAGCCCTGCATGGGGGGGCTATGGCTACACCTTC
J gene: TRBJ1-3; V gene: TRBV6-1; clone size: NA; D gene: NA; CDR3 protein: CASSDRTVAKGNTIYF; CDR3 DNA: TGTGCCAGCAGTGACAGGACGGTCGCCAAAGGAAACACCATATATTTT
J gene: TRBJ1-2; V gene: TRBV6-5; clone size: NA; D gene: TRBD1; CDR3 protein: CASRDTGTDNYGYTF; CDR3 DNA: TGTGCCAGCAGAGACACCGGGACAGATAACTATGGCTACACCTTC
J gene: TRBJ1-2; V gene: TRBV6-2/TRBV6-3; clone size: NA; D gene: NA; CDR3 protein: CASSSNREDGYTF; CDR3 DNA: TGTGCCAGCAGTTCCAACAGGGAGGATGGCTACACCTTC
J gene: TRBJ1-2; V gene: TRBV28; clone size: NA; D gene: NA; CDR3 protein: CASSLPKGTNYGYTF; CDR3 DNA: TGTGCCAGCAGTTTACCAAAGGGGACTAACTATGGCTACACCTTC
J gene: TRBJ1-5; V gene: TRBV15; clone size: NA; D gene: NA; CDR3 protein: CATSRDRGYQPQHF; CDR3 DNA: TGTGCCACCAGCAGAGATCGAGGTTATCAGCCCCAGCATTTT
J gene: TRBJ2-7; V gene: TRBV30; clone size: NA; D gene: TRBD1; CDR3 protein: CAWSSPGQGAYEQYF; CDR3 DNA: TGTGCCTGGAGTTCCCCGGGACAGGGGGCATACGAGCAGTACTTC
J gene: TRBJ2-1; V gene: TRBV12-3/TRBV12-4; clone size: NA; D gene: NA; CDR3 protein: CARQGGEQFF; CDR3 DNA: TGTGCCAGACAGGGAGGGGAGCAGTTCTTC
J gene: TRBJ1-1; V gene: TRBV27; clone size: once; D gene: NA; CDR3 protein: CASSLSSSPNTEAFF; CDR3 DNA: TGTGCCAGCAGTTTATCGAGCAGCCCGAACACTGAAGCTTTCTTT
J gene: TRBJ1-5; V gene: TRBV5-1; clone size: NA; D gene: TRBD1; CDR3 protein: CASSEQGASGQPQHF; CDR3 DNA: TGCGCCAGCAGCGAACAGGGGGCGTCCGGGCAGCCCCAGCATTTT
J gene: TRBJ1-2; V gene: TRBV5-1; clone size: NA; D gene: NA; CDR3 protein: CASSPDRSPNYGYTF; CDR3 DNA: TGCGCCAGCAGCCCCGACAGAAGCCCTAACTATGGCTACACCTTC
J gene: TRBJ1-2; V gene: TRBV30; clone size: NA; D gene: NA; CDR3 protein: CAWSVIQGGGYTF; CDR3 DNA: TGTGCCTGGAGTGTAATACAGGGAGGTGGCTACACCTTC
J gene: TRBJ2-1; V gene: TRBV11-2; clone size: NA; D gene: TRBD2; CDR3 protein: CASSRERGKQFF; CDR3 DNA: TGTGCCAGCAGCCGGGAGCGGGGTAAGCAGTTCTTC
J gene: TRBJ2-7; V gene: TRBV24-1; clone size: NA; D gene: TRBD1; CDR3 protein: CATSDSGTGVSEQYF; CDR3 DNA: TGTGCCACCAGTGATTCAGGGACAGGGGTCTCCGAGCAGTACTTC
J gene: TRBJ1-2; V gene: TRBV19; clone size: NA; D gene: NA; CDR3 protein: CASMQTGKRYGYTF; CDR3 DNA: TGTGCCAGTATGCAAACAGGCAAGCGCTATGGCTACACCTTC
J gene: TRBJ1-5; V gene: TRBV19; clone size: NA; D gene: NA; CDR3 protein: CASSIDTAGGNQPQHF; CDR3 DNA: TGTGCCAGTAGTATCGATACCGCCGGGGGCAATCAGCCCCAGCATTTT
J gene: TRBJ2-7; V gene: TRBV5-5; clone size: NA; D gene: NA; CDR3 protein: CASSLRPGGGDEQYF; CDR3 DNA: TGTGCCAGCAGCTTACGACCGGGTGGGGGAGACGAGCAGTACTTC
J gene: TRBJ2-1; V gene: TRBV6-5; clone size: NA; D gene: TRBD1; CDR3 protein: CASSTGTASYNEQFF; CDR3 DNA: TGTGCCAGCAGCACCGGGACAGCCTCCTACAATGAGCAGTTCTTC
J gene: TRBJ2-5; V gene: TRBV25-1; clone size: once; D gene: TRBD1; CDR3 protein: CASSESRGPLETQYF; CDR3 DNA: TGTGCCAGCAGTGAATCAAGGGGGCCGCTGGAGACCCAGTACTTC
J gene: TRBJ2-7; V gene: TRBV9; clone size: NA; D gene: NA; CDR3 protein: CASSGISYEQYF; CDR3 DNA: TGTGCCAGCAGCGGTATTTCCTACGAGCAGTACTTC
J gene: TRBJ2-4; V gene: TRBV19; clone size: NA; D gene: NA; CDR3 protein: CASSIAPGVLAKNIQYF; CDR3 DNA: TGTGCCAGTAGTATAGCTCCAGGGGTTCTAGCCAAAAACATTCAGTACTTC
J gene: TRBJ2-5; V gene: TRBV6-5; clone size: once; D gene: NA; CDR3 protein: CASRPGRIQETQYF; CDR3 DNA: TGTGCCAGCCGTCCGGGACGGATACAAGAGACCCAGTACTTC
J gene: TRBJ1-1; V gene: TRBV15; clone size: NA; D gene: NA; CDR3 protein: CATSRDRSGNTEAFF; CDR3 DNA: TGTGCCACCAGCAGAGATCGTTCAGGGAACACTGAAGCTTTCTTT
J gene: TRBJ2-7; V gene: TRBV19; clone size: NA; D gene: TRBD1; CDR3 protein: CASSMTGTGNYEQYF; CDR3 DNA: TGTGCCAGTAGTATGACAGGGACAGGGAATTACGAGCAGTACTTC
J gene: TRBJ2-7; V gene: TRBV19; clone size: once; D gene: NA; CDR3 protein: CASSIVPAASYEQYF; CDR3 DNA: TGTGCCAGTAGTATAGTGCCAGCGGCCTCCTACGAGCAGTACTTC
J gene: TRBJ1-6; V gene: TRBV19; clone size: once; D gene: NA; CDR3 protein: CASNPDTRGYNSPLHF; CDR3 DNA: TGTGCTAGTAATCCGGACACCCGAGGCTATAATTCACCCCTCCACTTT
J gene: TRBJ2-3; V gene: TRBV7-8; clone size: once; D gene: TRBD2; CDR3 protein: CASSLRGGPADTQYF; CDR3 DNA: TGTGCCAGCAGCTTACGCGGGGGACCAGCAGATACGCAGTATTTT
J gene: TRBJ2-2; V gene: TRBV6-6; clone size: NA; D gene: TRBD2; CDR3 protein: CASRAGTTNTGELFF; CDR3 DNA: TGTGCCAGCAGGGCGGGGACTACGAACACCGGGGAGCTGTTTTTT
J gene: TRBJ1-2; V gene: TRBV9; clone size: NA; D gene: NA; CDR3 protein: CASSVDWSEVGYTF; CDR3 DNA: TGTGCCAGCAGCGTAGATTGGAGCGAGGTCGGCTACACCTTC